This TCR beta chain was recovered during a study of OX40 agonist ivuxolimab in advanced cancers. Measured with immunoSEQ multiplex PCR; TCRdb has only the in-frame clones, and not every one. Here the sample spans 80,000 to 95,000 clones, about 90% being singletons. CDR1 and CDR2 (germline): LNHNV, YYDKDF (reference sequence). The V and J ends lost 1 base and 3 bases respectively, with 7 bases between them. CDR3 length: 13 residues. The chain has TRBV15 and TRBJ2-7, with no clear D. The clonotype originates from an adult with an advanced solid tumor such as melanoma, head and neck, liver or kidney cancer. The material sequenced was CD4+ or CD8+ T cells sorted from blood, taken in a trial of the OX40 agonist ivuxolimab. The CDR3 reads CATSRGHHYEQYF. DNA for the CDR3: TGTGCCACCAGCAGAGGTCACCACTACGAGCAGTACTTC. The whole variable domain, filled in from reference TRBV15 and TRBJ2-7, reads DAMVIQNPRYQVTQFGKPVTLSCSQTLNHNVMYWYQQKSSQAPKLLFHYYDKDFNNEADTPDNFQSRRPNTSFCFLDIRSPGLGDTAMYLCATSRGHHYEQYFGPGTRLTVT.